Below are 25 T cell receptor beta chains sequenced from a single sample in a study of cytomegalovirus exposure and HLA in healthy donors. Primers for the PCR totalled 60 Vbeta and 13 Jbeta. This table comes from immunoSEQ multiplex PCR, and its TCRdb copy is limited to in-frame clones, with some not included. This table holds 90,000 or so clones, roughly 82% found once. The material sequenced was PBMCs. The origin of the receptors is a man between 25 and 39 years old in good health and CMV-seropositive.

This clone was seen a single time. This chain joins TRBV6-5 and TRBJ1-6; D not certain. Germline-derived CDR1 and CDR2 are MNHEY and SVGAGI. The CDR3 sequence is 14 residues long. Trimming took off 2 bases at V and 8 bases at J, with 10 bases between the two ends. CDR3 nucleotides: TGTGCCAGCAGTTACGGAGTCAGCGATTCACCCCTCCACTTT. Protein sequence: CASSYGVSDSPLHF.

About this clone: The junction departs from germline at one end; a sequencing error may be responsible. The CDR3 spells CASSYFSHNTEELFF. CDR3 sequence (DNA): TGTGCCAGCAGTTATTTCTCTCACAACACCGAGGAGCTGTTTTTT. This chain joins TRBV6-5 and TRBJ2-2; D remains unclear. Germline values: CDR1 MNHEY, CDR2 SVGAGI. There are 15 residues in the CDR3.

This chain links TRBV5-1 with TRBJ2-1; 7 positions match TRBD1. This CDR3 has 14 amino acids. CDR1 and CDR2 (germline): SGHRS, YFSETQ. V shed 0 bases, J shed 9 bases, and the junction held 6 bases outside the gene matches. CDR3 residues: CASSLEAPGGEQFF. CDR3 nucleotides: TGCGCCAGCAGCTTGGAGGCCCCAGGGGGTGAGCAGTTCTTC.

The CDR3 DNA reads TGTGCCAGCAGTTTCGTACGTGCGGGAGGACTAATCTCCTACAATGAGCAGTTCTTC. Translating it yields CASSFVRAGGLISYNEQFF. The gene calls are TRBV28 and TRBJ2-1; 8 nucleotides align to TRBD2. The CDR3 has 19 residues. Germline-derived CDR1 and CDR2 are MDHEN and SYDVKM. V lost 3 bases to trimming and J lost 0 bases; unmatched junction nucleotides: 13.

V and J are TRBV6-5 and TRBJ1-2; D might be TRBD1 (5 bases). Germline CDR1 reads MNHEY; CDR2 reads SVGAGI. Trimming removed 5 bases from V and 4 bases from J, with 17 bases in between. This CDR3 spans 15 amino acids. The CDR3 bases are TGTGCCAGCAGTACGGGACTGACTGGGGGCTATGGCTACACCTTC. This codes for CASSTGLTGGYGYTF.

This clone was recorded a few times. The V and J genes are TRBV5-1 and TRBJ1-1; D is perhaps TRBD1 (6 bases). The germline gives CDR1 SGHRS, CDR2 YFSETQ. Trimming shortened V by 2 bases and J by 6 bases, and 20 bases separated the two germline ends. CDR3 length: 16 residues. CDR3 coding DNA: TGCGCCAGCAGCTTTGCACAGGGTGGATTCGGTGCTGAAGCTTTCTTT. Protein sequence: CASSFAQGGFGAEAFF.

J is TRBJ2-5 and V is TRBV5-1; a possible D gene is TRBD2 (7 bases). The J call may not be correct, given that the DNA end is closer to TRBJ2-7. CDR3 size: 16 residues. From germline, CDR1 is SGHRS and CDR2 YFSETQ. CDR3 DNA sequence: TGCGCCAGCAGCTTGACGTGGGGGGGCCTTGGCTACGAGCAGTACTTC. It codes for CASSLTWGGLGYEQYF.

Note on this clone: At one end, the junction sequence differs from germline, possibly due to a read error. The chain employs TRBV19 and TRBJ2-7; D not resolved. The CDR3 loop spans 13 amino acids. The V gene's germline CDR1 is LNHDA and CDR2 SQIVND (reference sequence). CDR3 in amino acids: CAGSIGAAYEQYF. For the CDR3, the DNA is TGTGCCGGTAGTATAGGTGCAGCCTACGAGCAGTACTTC.

The DNA of the CDR3 is TGTGCCTGGAGGGCTAGCGGGAGGGTGAATGAGCAGTTCTTC. Translation: CAWRASGRVNEQFF. J is TRBJ2-1 and V is TRBV30; 12 bases match TRBD2. Trimming took 3 bases from V and 7 from J; bases not matched to a gene: 4. The CDR3 covers 14 residues. Per the germline V gene, CDR1 is GTSNPN and CDR2 is SVGIG (reference sequence).

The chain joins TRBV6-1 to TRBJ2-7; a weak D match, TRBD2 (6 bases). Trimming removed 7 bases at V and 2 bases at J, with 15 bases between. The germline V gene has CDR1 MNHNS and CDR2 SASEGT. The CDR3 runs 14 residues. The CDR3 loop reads CASTNLAVAYEQYF. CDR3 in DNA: TGTGCCAGCACTAATTTAGCGGTAGCCTACGAGCAGTACTTC.

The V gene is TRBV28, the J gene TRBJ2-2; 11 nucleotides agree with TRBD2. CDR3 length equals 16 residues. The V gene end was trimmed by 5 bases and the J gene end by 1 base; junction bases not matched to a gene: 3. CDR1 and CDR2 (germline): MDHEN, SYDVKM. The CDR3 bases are TGTGCCAGCAGTCCTGGGACTAGCGGGAACACCGGGGAGCTGTTTTTT. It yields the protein CASSPGTSGNTGELFF.

The CDR3 DNA reads TGCGCCAGCAGTCAATCGAAGGACAGGGTACGGGACTACGAGCAGTACTTC. Residues: CASSQSKDRVRDYEQYF. The V gene is TRBV23-1, the J gene TRBJ2-7; 8 nucleotides agree with TRBD1. TRBV23-1 is filed as an ORF, its function uncertain. This CDR3 is 17 amino acids long. J lost 3 bases, V lost 0 bases, and 10 bases had no gene match.

The CDR3 DNA reads TGTGCCAGCAGTTTTTTTGACAGGGCCCGGCGAGAGGGGCTGTGGGAACAAGAGACCCAGTACTTC. It specifies CASSFFDRARREGLWEQETQYF. This sequence joins TRBV28 and TRBJ2-5, with 7 bases aligning to TRBD1. With 3 bases clipped from V and 2 bases from J, the junction kept 27 bases outside the gene matches. This CDR3 is 22 amino acids long. Germline assignment: CDR1 MDHEN and CDR2 SYDVKM. The full variable domain, completed using reference TRBV28 and TRBJ2-5, is DVKVTQSSRYLVKRTGEKVFLECVQDMDHENMFWYRQDPGLGLRLIYFSYDVKMKEKGDIPEGYSVSREKKERFSLILESASTNQTSMYLCASSFFDRARREGLWEQETQYFGPGTRLLVL.

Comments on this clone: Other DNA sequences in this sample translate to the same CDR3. Here the CDR3 reads CATLGDTGELFF. The DNA of the CDR3 is TGTGCTACCTTAGGGGACACCGGGGAGCTGTTTTTT. The chain recombines TRBV6-1 with TRBJ2-2, with D possibly matching TRBD1 (5 bases). CDR3 length: 12 residues. Germline V CDR1 and CDR2: MNHNS, SASEGT.

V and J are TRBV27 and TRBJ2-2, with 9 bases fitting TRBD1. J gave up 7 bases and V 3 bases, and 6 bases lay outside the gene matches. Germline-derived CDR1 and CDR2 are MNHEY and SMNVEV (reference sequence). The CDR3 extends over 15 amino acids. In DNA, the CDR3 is TGTGCCAGCAGTTTTTGGACAGGGGCGGGCGGGGAGCTGTTTTTT. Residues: CASSFWTGAGGELFF.

In nucleotides, the CDR3 is TGTGCCTGGAGAGAACGAGGGATCAATCAGCCCCAGCATTTT. Its translation: CAWRERGINQPQHF. The chain employs TRBV30 and TRBJ1-5; D gene uncertain. The germline V and J ends were trimmed by 3 bases and 3 bases, with 12 bases remaining between them. The CDR3 sequence is 14 residues long. Germline assignment: CDR1 GTSNPN and CDR2 SVGIG (reference sequence).

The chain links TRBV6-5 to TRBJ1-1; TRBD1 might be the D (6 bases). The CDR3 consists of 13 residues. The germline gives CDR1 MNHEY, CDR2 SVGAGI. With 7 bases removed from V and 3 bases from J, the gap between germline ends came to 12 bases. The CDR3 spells CASTTGSHTEAFF. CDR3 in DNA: TGTGCCAGCACCACAGGGTCCCACACTGAAGCTTTCTTT.

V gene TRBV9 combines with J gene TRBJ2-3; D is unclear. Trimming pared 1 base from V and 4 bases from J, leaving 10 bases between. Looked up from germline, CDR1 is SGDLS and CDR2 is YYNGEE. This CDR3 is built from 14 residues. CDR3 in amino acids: CASSVTIPSDTQYF. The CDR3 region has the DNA TGTGCCAGCAGCGTAACAATCCCTTCAGATACGCAGTATTTT. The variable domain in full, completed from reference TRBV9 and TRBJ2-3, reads DSGVTQTPKHLITATGQRVTLRCSPRSGDLSVYWYQQSLDQGLQFLIQYYNGEERAKGNILERFSAQQFPDLHSELNLSSLELGDSALYFCASSVTIPSDTQYFGPGTRLTVL.

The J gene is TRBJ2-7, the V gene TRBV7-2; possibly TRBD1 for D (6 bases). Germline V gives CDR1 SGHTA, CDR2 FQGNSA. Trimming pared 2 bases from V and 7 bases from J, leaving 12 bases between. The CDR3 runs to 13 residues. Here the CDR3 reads CASSLTGLREQYF. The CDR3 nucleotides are TGTGCCAGCAGCTTAACAGGGCTGCGGGAGCAGTACTTC. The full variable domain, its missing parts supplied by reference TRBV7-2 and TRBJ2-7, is GAGVSQSPSNKVTEKGKDVELRCDPISGHTALYWYRQSLGQGLEFLIYFQGNSAPDKSGLPSDRFSAERTGGSVSTLTIQRTQQEDSAVYLCASSLTGLREQYFGPGTRLTVT.

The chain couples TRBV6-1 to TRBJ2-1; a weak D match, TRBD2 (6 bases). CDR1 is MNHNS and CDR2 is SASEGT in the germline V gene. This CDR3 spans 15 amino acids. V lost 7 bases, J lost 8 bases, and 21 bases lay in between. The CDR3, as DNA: TGTGCCAGCACTATCAAGGCGGGACCTGGGTATGAGCAGTTCTTC. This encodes CASTIKAGPGYEQFF.

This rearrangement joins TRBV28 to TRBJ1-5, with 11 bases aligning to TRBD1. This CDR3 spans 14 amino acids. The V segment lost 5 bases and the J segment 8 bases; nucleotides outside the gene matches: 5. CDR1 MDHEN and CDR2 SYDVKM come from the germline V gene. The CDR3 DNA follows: TGTGCCAGCAGTGAGGACAGGGGGCGTGAGCCCCAGCATTTT. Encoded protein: CASSEDRGREPQHF.

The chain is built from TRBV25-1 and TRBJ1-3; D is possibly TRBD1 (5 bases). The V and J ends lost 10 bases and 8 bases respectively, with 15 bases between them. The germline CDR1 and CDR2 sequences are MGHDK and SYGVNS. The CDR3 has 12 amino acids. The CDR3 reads CATREGHDTIYF. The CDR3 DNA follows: TGTGCCACCAGGGAGGGGCACGACACCATATATTTT.

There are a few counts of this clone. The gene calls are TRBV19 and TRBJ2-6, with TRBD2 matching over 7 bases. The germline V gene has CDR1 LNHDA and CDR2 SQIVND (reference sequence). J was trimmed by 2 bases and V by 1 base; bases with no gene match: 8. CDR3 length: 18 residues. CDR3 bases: TGTGCCAGTAGTATAGGGGGGGGAGATCTCGCTGGGGCCAACGTCCTGACTTTC. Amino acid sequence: CASSIGGGDLAGANVLTF.

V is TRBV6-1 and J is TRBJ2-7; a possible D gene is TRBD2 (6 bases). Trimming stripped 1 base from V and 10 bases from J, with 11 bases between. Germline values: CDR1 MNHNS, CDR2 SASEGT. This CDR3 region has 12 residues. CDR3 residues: CASSEVGRRQYF. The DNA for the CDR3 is TGTGCCAGCAGTGAAGTCGGGAGACGCCAGTACTTC.

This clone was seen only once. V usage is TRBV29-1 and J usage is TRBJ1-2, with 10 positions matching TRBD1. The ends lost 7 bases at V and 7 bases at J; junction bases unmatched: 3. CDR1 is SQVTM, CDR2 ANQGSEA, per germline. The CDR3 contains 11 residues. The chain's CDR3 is CSGGDRGGYTF. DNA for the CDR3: TGCAGCGGCGGGGACAGGGGTGGCTACACCTTC. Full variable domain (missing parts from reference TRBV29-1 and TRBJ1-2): SAVISQKPSRDICQRGTSLTIQCQVDSQVTMMFWYRQQPGQSLTLIATANQGSEATYESGFVIDKFPISRPNLTFSTLTVSNMSPEDSSIYLCSGGDRGGYTFGSGTRLTVV.